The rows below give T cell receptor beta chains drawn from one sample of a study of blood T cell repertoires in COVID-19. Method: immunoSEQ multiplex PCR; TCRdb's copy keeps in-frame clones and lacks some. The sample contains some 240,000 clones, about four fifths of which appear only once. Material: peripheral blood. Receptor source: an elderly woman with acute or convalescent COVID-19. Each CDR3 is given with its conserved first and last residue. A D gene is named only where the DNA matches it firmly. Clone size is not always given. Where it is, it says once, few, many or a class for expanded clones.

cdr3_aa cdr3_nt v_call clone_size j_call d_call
CASTQGQGDRQPQHF TGTGCCAGCACCCAGGGACAGGGCGATCGACAGCCCCAGCATTTT TRBV6-5 NA TRBJ1-5 TRBD1
CASSVTGGYNSPLHF TGTGCCAGCAGCGTGACAGGGGGCTATAATTCACCCCTCCACTTT TRBV6-5 NA TRBJ1-6 TRBD1
CASSSLTSGGPFLTDTQYF TGTGCCAGCAGCTCACTGACTAGCGGGGGGCCCTTCCTCACAGATACGCAGTATTTT TRBV7-9 few TRBJ2-3 TRBD2
CASSPDRYRYSSYEQYF TGTGCCAGCAGCCCGGACAGATACCGTTATAGCTCCTACGAGCAGTACTTC TRBV3-1/TRBV3-2 NA TRBJ2-7 NA
CASSLGPNSNQPQHF TGTGCCAGCAGCTTAGGGCCAAATAGCAATCAGCCCCAGCATTTT TRBV7-2 NA TRBJ1-5 NA
CASSVSWDRNNQPQHF TGTGCCAGCAGTGTCAGTTGGGACAGAAATAATCAGCCCCAGCATTTT TRBV28 NA TRBJ1-5 TRBD1
CASSLDPGGVQPQHF TGCGCCAGCAGCTTGGATCCAGGGGGCGTTCAGCCCCAGCATTTT TRBV5-1 NA TRBJ1-5 TRBD1
CASGPEIDGASGGRADTQYF TGTGCTAGTGGCCCTGAGATCGACGGGGCTAGCGGGGGTCGGGCAGATACGCAGTATTTT TRBV12-5 NA TRBJ2-3 TRBD2
CASSFGGTLSYEQYF TGTGCCAGCAGTTTTGGGGGCACGCTCTCCTACGAGCAGTACTTC TRBV28 NA TRBJ2-7 NA
CASSRTTDEQFF TGTGCCAGCAGCAGGACTACCGATGAGCAGTTCTTC TRBV7-3 many TRBJ2-1 NA
CSASGGPGYTF TGCAGTGCTAGCGGGGGGCCGGGCTACACCTTC TRBV20-1 NA TRBJ1-2 NA
CASSQGGVNEKLFF TGTGCCAGCAGCCAGGGGGGAGTTAATGAAAAACTGTTTTTT TRBV2 NA TRBJ1-4 TRBD1
CASGAGTDYEQYF TGTGCCAGCGGGGCCGGGACAGACTACGAGCAGTACTTC TRBV7-9 NA TRBJ2-7 TRBD1
CASSLETTHQPQHF TGTGCCAGCAGCTTGGAGACAACACATCAGCCCCAGCATTTT TRBV5-5 NA TRBJ1-5 NA
CATSSDATAKNYGYTF TGTGCCACCAGTTCAGACGCGACAGCAAAGAACTATGGCTACACCTTC TRBV24-1 NA TRBJ1-2 NA
CASRVQGALQETQYF TGCGCCAGCAGAGTACAGGGGGCTCTCCAAGAGACCCAGTACTTC TRBV10-2 NA TRBJ2-5 TRBD1
CASSLIGGGAADTQYF TGTGCCAGCAGCTTAATTGGCGGGGGGGCCGCAGATACGCAGTATTTT TRBV7-3 NA TRBJ2-3 TRBD2
CASGITGASNQPQHF TGTGCCAGCGGAATCACAGGGGCTAGCAATCAGCCCCAGCATTTT TRBV7-2 NA TRBJ1-5 TRBD1
CASSLFQRGGYTF TGTGCCAGCAGTTTATTTCAGAGAGGTGGCTACACCTTC TRBV12-3/TRBV12-4 NA TRBJ1-2 NA
CASSLSLSSYEQYF TGCGCCAGCAGCTTGTCCCTAAGCTCCTACGAGCAGTACTTC TRBV5-1 NA TRBJ2-7 NA
CASIQGGVETQYF TGTGCCAGCATCCAAGGGGGAGTAGAGACCCAGTACTTC TRBV28 NA TRBJ2-5 NA
CASTRIGSGELFF TGTGCCAGCACCCGGATCGGGTCCGGGGAGCTGTTTTTT TRBV2 NA TRBJ2-2 NA
CATSDPLQGGYYGYTF TGTGCCACCAGTGATCCGTTACAGGGGGGGTACTATGGCTACACCTTC TRBV24-1 NA TRBJ1-2 TRBD1
CASMGTDPFNYGYTF TGTGCCAGTATGGGGACAGACCCTTTTAACTATGGCTACACCTTC TRBV19 once TRBJ1-2 TRBD1
CASSVHPGQNTEAFF TGTGCCAGCAGCGTGCATCCGGGACAGAACACTGAAGCTTTCTTT TRBV9 NA TRBJ1-1 NA
CASSFWVRGVRQEQFF TGTGCCAGCAGTTTCTGGGTGCGGGGGGTCCGTCAGGAGCAGTTCTTC TRBV28 once TRBJ2-1 TRBD2
CASSPKTQYF TGTGCCAGCTCACCCAAGACCCAGTACTTC TRBV18 NA TRBJ2-5 NA
CASSPGTGGTQYF TGTGCCAGCTCACCTGGGACAGGGGGGACCCAGTACTTC TRBV18 NA TRBJ2-5 TRBD1
CASSSSEETQYF TGTGCCAGCAGTTCGAGCGAAGAGACCCAGTACTTC TRBV28 NA TRBJ2-5 NA
CASRQARTGSHGYTF TGTGCCAGCAGGCAGGCCAGAACAGGGTCCCATGGCTACACCTTC TRBV2 NA TRBJ1-2 NA
CASSLASGGANGELFF TGTGCCAGCAGCTTAGCTAGCGGGGGGGCCAACGGGGAGCTGTTTTTT TRBV7-8 NA TRBJ2-2 TRBD2
CASSLEQGYEAFF TGTGCCAGCAGCTTGGAACAGGGGTATGAAGCTTTCTTT TRBV11-1 few TRBJ1-1 TRBD1
CASSSGNQPQHF TGTGCCAGTAGTAGCGGTAATCAGCCCCAGCATTTT TRBV19 NA TRBJ1-5 NA
CASGDRDGTEAFF TGTGCCAGCGGGGACAGGGATGGGACTGAAGCTTTCTTT TRBV5-4 NA TRBJ1-1 TRBD1
CASSSGTGGAFF TGTGCCAGCAGTTCGGGGACAGGAGGGGCTTTCTTT TRBV6-5 NA TRBJ1-1 TRBD1
CASSLGGGTDTQYF TGCGCCAGCAGCCTTGGGGGGGGCACAGATACGCAGTATTTT TRBV4-1 once TRBJ2-3 TRBD2
CSVLEAVGTQYF TGCAGCGTCCTAGAGGCGGTCGGGACCCAGTACTTC TRBV29-1 NA TRBJ2-5 NA
CASSRDYTGELFF TGTGCCAGCAGCAGGGACTACACCGGGGAGCTGTTTTTT TRBV11-2 NA TRBJ2-2 NA
CASSLTSGTNTGELFF TGTGCCAGCAGTTTGACTAGCGGGACTAACACCGGGGAGCTGTTTTTT TRBV28 NA TRBJ2-2 TRBD2
CASRTGIPYEQYF TGTGCCAGCAGGACAGGGATTCCCTACGAGCAGTACTTC TRBV28 once TRBJ2-7 TRBD1
CASSPRDKAGGNTIYF TGCGCCAGCAGCCCACGGGACAAAGCGGGAGGAAACACCATATATTTT TRBV5-1 NA TRBJ1-3 NA
CAWSPPPQGALLGEQFF TGTGCCTGGAGTCCCCCACCGCAGGGGGCTCTGTTAGGTGAGCAGTTCTTC TRBV30 NA TRBJ2-1 TRBD1
CASILEGRGQPQHF TGTGCCAGCATTCTAGAGGGTCGAGGTCAGCCCCAGCATTTT TRBV6-5 once TRBJ1-5 NA
CASSDGGSGKNIQYF TGTGCCAGCAGTGACGGGGGTAGTGGCAAAAACATTCAGTACTTC TRBV2 NA TRBJ2-4 NA
CASSTGGGNNEQFF TGTGCTAGCAGCACGGGGGGTGGGAACAATGAGCAGTTCTTC TRBV7-7 NA TRBJ2-1 TRBD2
CASSEAGSLGPQHF TGTGCCAGCAGTGAAGCGGGGAGCTTAGGGCCCCAGCATTTT TRBV6-1 NA TRBJ1-5 NA
CASSADSLGEKLFF TGTGCCAGCAGCGCGGACAGTTTGGGTGAAAAACTGTTTTTT TRBV13 NA TRBJ1-4 NA
CASSFGLGGMVETQYF TGTGCCAGCAGTTTCGGTTTGGGGGGGATGGTGGAGACCCAGTACTTC TRBV28 NA TRBJ2-5 TRBD2
CASSLQGTNSPLHF TGCGCCAGCAGCTTGCAGGGTACGAATTCACCCCTCCACTTT TRBV5-1 NA TRBJ1-6 NA
CASRRQGAGGYTF TGTGCCAGTAGGCGACAGGGGGCGGGTGGCTACACCTTC TRBV19 NA TRBJ1-2 TRBD1
CSASSGTGWNEQFF TGCAGTGCTAGTTCAGGGACAGGGTGGAATGAGCAGTTCTTC TRBV20-1 NA TRBJ2-1 TRBD1
CAWSARQGRASPLHF TGTGCCTGGAGTGCCCGACAGGGGCGGGCTTCACCCCTCCACTTT TRBV30 NA TRBJ1-6 TRBD1
CASSEARRQGPYNEQFF TGTGCCAGCAGTGAAGCAAGGCGACAGGGGCCCTACAATGAGCAGTTCTTC TRBV2 NA TRBJ2-1 TRBD1
CASGSEGNTEAFF TGTGCCAGCGGATCCGAGGGAAACACTGAAGCTTTCTTT TRBV28 few TRBJ1-1 NA
CATSDPRQGAEAFF TGTGCCACCAGTGATCCCAGACAGGGCGCTGAAGCTTTCTTT TRBV24-1 NA TRBJ1-1 TRBD1